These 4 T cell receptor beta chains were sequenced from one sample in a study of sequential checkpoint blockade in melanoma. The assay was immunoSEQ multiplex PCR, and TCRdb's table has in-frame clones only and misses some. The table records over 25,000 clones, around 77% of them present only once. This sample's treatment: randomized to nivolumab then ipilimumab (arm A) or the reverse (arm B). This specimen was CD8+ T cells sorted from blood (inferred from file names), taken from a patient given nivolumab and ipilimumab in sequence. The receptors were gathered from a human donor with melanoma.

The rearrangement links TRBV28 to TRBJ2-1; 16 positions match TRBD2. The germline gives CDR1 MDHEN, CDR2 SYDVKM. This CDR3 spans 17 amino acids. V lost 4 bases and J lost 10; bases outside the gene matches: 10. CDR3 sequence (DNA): TGTGCCAGCAGTTCGGGACTAGCGGGGGGGGATTTTTGGGAGCAGTTCTTC. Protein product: CASSSGLAGGDFWEQFF. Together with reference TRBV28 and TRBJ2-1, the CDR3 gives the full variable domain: DVKVTQSSRYLVKRTGEKVFLECVQDMDHENMFWYRQDPGLGLRLIYFSYDVKMKEKGDIPEGYSVSREKKERFSLILESASTNQTSMYLCASSSGLAGGDFWEQFFGPGTRLTVL.

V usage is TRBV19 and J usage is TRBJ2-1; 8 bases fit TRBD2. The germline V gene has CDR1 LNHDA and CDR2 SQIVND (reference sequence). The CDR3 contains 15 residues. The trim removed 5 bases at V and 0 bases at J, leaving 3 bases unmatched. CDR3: CASSVAGYSYNEQFF. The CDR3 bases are TGTGCCAGTAGTGTAGCGGGGTACTCCTACAATGAGCAGTTCTTC.

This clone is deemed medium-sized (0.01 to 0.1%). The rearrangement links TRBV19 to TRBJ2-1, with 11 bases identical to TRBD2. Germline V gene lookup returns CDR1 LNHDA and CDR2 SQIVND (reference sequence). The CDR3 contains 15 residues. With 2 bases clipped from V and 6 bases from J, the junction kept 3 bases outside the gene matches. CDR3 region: CASSIIAGGFNEQFF. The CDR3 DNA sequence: TGTGCCAGTAGTATAATAGCGGGGGGGTTCAATGAGCAGTTCTTC.

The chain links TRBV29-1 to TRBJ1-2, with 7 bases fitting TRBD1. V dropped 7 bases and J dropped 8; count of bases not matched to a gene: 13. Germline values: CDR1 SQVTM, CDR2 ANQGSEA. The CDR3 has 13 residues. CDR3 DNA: TGCAGCGCTGCAGGGGGTCAAGGCTACGGCTACACCTTC. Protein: CSAAGGQGYGYTF.